The clone carrying this T cell receptor (beta chain) was picked up many times. The sample originates from a study of T-cell reconstitution after alpha-beta-depleted transplantation in children. Germline CDR1 and CDR2: SQVTM and ANQGSEA. The germline V and J ends were trimmed by 2 bases and 11 bases, with 16 bases remaining between them. The CDR3 contains 13 residues. Unique molecular identifiers were built into the TCRbeta library. Using its own MiXCR run on the PCR reads, TCRdb lists one record per CDR3 protein. Of more than 200,000 distinct CDR3 sequences in the sample, roughly 23% were seen once. The sample was PBMCs, taken before TCRalphabeta/CD19-depleted stem cell transplant. The gene calls are TRBV29-1 and TRBJ2-1; tentative D call: TRBD2 (7 bases). This receptor was identified in a girl aged 2-9 years with Fanconi anemia, due to receive a stem cell transplant. The CDR3 loop is CSVEKGGSRKQFF. The CDR3, as DNA: TGCAGCGTTGAAAAGGGGGGGAGTCGAAAGCAGTTCTTC.